One sample yielded the 16 T cell receptor beta chains listed below, sequenced in a study of cytomegalovirus exposure and HLA in healthy donors. The PCR contained 60 Vbeta and 13 Jbeta primers. Assay: immunoSEQ multiplex PCR; the TCRdb copy retains only in-frame clones and omits some. The sample lists 100,000 or so clones; about four fifths were seen once. Sequenced: PBMCs. The receptors originated from a woman in her 40s in good health and CMV-seronegative.

This clone has only a few counts. The chain has TRBV6-4 and TRBJ2-1; D perhaps matches TRBD2 (5 bases). CDR3 length: 14 residues. V lost 3 bases and J lost 6, with 12 bases in between. The germline gives CDR1 MRHNA, CDR2 SNTAGT. Here the CDR3 reads CASSEMPGSNEQFF. CDR3 nucleotide sequence: TGTGCCAGCAGTGAAATGCCGGGATCCAATGAGCAGTTCTTC.

The chain combines TRBV5-1 with TRBJ2-3; 11 nucleotides line up with TRBD1. With 2 bases clipped from V and 6 bases from J, the junction kept 8 bases outside the gene matches. The germline V gene has CDR1 SGHRS and CDR2 YFSETQ. The CDR3 extends over 16 amino acids. The CDR3 protein is CASSLQGTGGFDTQYF. CDR3 coding DNA: TGCGCCAGCAGCTTACAAGGGACAGGGGGTTTCGATACGCAGTATTTT.

This CDR3 is CASKVLGASNQPQHF. CDR3 in DNA: TGTGCCAGCAAAGTACTGGGGGCGAGCAATCAGCCCCAGCATTTT. The chain uses TRBV2 and TRBJ1-5; weak D call: TRBD1 (6 bases). Trimming cost V 7 bases and J 1 base, with 14 bases left between them. This CDR3 comprises 15 residues. Germline values: CDR1 SNHLY, CDR2 FYNNEI.

There are a few counts of this clone. The gene calls are TRBV7-9 and TRBJ2-7; a weak D match, TRBD1 (6 bases). Trimming stripped 4 bases from V and 6 bases from J, with 10 bases between. Germline loops: CDR1 SEHNR, CDR2 FQNEAQ (reference sequence). CDR3 size: 12 residues. CDR3 in DNA: TGTGCCAGCAGCTATACAGGGATCGAGCAGTACTTC. Its protein is CASSYTGIEQYF.

This clone has just one count. This rearrangement joins TRBV28 to TRBJ2-7; D perhaps matches TRBD2 (5 bases). CDR1 is MDHEN, CDR2 SYDVKM, per germline. CDR3 length equals 16 residues. V was shortened by 3 bases and J by 4 bases, with 19 bases between the two germline ends. The CDR3 nucleotides are TGTGCCAGCAGTTTCCGGCTAGCCCCTACTCCTTACGAGCAGTACTTC. It encodes CASSFRLAPTPYEQYF.

J is TRBJ2-3 and V is TRBV7-9; D ambiguous. V gave up 3 bases and J gave up 6 bases, with 10 bases separating them. The CDR3 spans 13 residues. CDR1 and CDR2 (germline): SEHNR, FQNEAQ (reference sequence). For the CDR3, the DNA is TGTGCCAGCAGCTTGTATCTAGAGGATACGCAGTATTTT. This codes for CASSLYLEDTQYF.

The V call is TRBV28, the J call TRBJ1-5; TRBD1 matches 9 bases. Per germline, CDR1 MDHEN and CDR2 SYDVKM. V lost 5 bases to trimming and J lost 2 bases; unmatched junction nucleotides: 7. This CDR3 comprises 16 residues. The CDR3 coding sequence is TGTGCCAGCAGTGAAAACAGGGGGCCAGGCAATCAGCCCCAGCATTTT. It is translated as CASSENRGPGNQPQHF.

This clone was counted a few times. The chain employs TRBV7-2 and TRBJ2-7, with a weak D call TRBD1 (6 bases). The germline V and J ends were trimmed by 5 bases and 2 bases, with 10 bases remaining between them. The CDR3 contains 13 residues. Germline lookup yields CDR1 SGHTA and CDR2 FQGNSA. Written as DNA, the CDR3 is TGTGCCAGCAGCCAATACAGGGCCTACGAGCAGTACTTC. Its translation: CASSQYRAYEQYF.

This chain links TRBV7-9 with TRBJ1-6, with D hard to call. The V end was cut by 3 bases, the J end by 5 bases, with 8 bases between. Germline V gene data show CDR1 as SEHNR and CDR2 as FQNEAQ (reference sequence). This CDR3 has 14 amino acids. The CDR3 loop is CASSFIRNNSPLHF. DNA of the CDR3: TGTGCCAGCAGCTTCATCAGAAATAATTCACCCCTCCACTTT.

The gene calls are TRBV21-1 and TRBJ2-3; the table names TRBD2, a call not compared with the DNA. TRBV21-1 is described as a pseudogene. This CDR3 contains 13 residues. CDR3 sequence: CASSKTLWASGYF. Written as DNA, the CDR3 is TGTGCCAGCAGCAAAACCCTGTGGGCCAGCGGGTATTTT.

The V call is TRBV29-1, the J call TRBJ2-5; TRBD1 is a possible D gene (6 bases). CDR3 length: 16 residues. The V gene's germline CDR1 is SQVTM and CDR2 ANQGSEA. Trimming left V 1 base short and J 0 bases short, with 15 bases between. The CDR3 loop is CSVEGGPTGDQETQYF. As DNA, the CDR3 is TGCAGCGTTGAAGGGGGGCCGACAGGCGACCAAGAGACCCAGTACTTC.

The chain couples TRBV25-1 to TRBJ1-5; 7 bases match TRBD1. The junction had 6 bases not matched to a gene; V was cut back by 1 base and J by 0 bases. The CDR3 runs 17 residues. Germline V gene lookup returns CDR1 MGHDK and CDR2 SYGVNS. CDR3 nucleotides: TGTGCCAGCAGTGAATTTGGGGGACAGAATAGCAATCAGCCCCAGCATTTT. Its translation is CASSEFGGQNSNQPQHF. Full variable domain (missing parts from reference TRBV25-1 and TRBJ1-5): EADIYQTPRYLVIGTGKKITLECSQTMGHDKMYWYQQDPGMELHLIHYSYGVNSTEKGDLSSESTVSRIRTEHFPLTLESARPSHTSQYLCASSEFGGQNSNQPQHFGDGTRLSIL.

The chain is built from TRBV6-5 and TRBJ2-7; D possibly corresponds to TRBD1 (6 bases). With 2 bases removed from V and 0 bases from J, the gap between germline ends came to 8 bases. This CDR3 comprises 14 residues. The germline gives CDR1 MNHEY, CDR2 SVGAGI. The CDR3, as DNA: TGTGCCAGCAGTTACCGACAGGACTCCTACGAGCAGTACTTC. As protein: CASSYRQDSYEQYF.

The chain has TRBV19 and TRBJ1-2, with D maybe TRBD1 (6 bases). The CDR3 is made up of 13 amino acids. Trimming shortened V by 6 bases and J by 2 bases, and 10 bases separated the two germline ends. Per the germline V gene, CDR1 is LNHDA and CDR2 is SQIVND (reference sequence). For the CDR3, the DNA is TGTGCCAGTAGCCCACAGGGAAACTATGGCTACACCTTC. This translates into CASSPQGNYGYTF.

V and J are TRBV19 and TRBJ2-2, with 8 bases identical to TRBD2. Germline V gives CDR1 LNHDA, CDR2 SQIVND (reference sequence). The V gene end was trimmed by 1 base and the J gene end by 3 bases; junction bases not matched to a gene: 7. This CDR3 has 17 amino acids. CDR3 DNA sequence: TGTGCCAGTAGTATAGTGAGCGGGAGTGGCTACACCGGGGAGCTGTTTTTT. Its protein product is CASSIVSGSGYTGELFF.

The rearrangement links TRBV6-1 to TRBJ1-2; D is uncertain. Germline lookup yields CDR1 MNHNS and CDR2 SASEGT. The V end lost 6 bases, the J end lost 4 bases, and 15 bases lay between the germline ends. The CDR3 runs to 14 residues. The CDR3 here is CASSGGGRAYGYTF. In nucleotides, the CDR3 is TGTGCCAGCAGCGGAGGAGGACGGGCCTATGGCTACACCTTC.